At least ten counts were recorded for the clone carrying this TCR beta chain. The antigen is not known. This entry belongs to a study of regulatory T cells in long-lasting Graves disease. Time point noted: newly diagnosed GD, antithyroid drugs for less than 3 months. There was RNA extracted from PBMCs, and the TCR library was made from it. Germline V CDR1 and CDR2: KGHSH, LQKENI. Trimming pared 1 base from V and 4 bases from J, leaving 14 bases between. The CDR3 is made up of 16 amino acids. General study points: Persistent Graves' patients showed a TCR diversity that was lower than that of newly diagnosed ones.

To make TCR beta libraries, researchers used iRepertoire HTBI primers and Arm-PCR of CDR3 regions. TCRdb recomputed calls from the multiplex PCR reads with MiXCR, one row per CDR3 protein. The sample lists a few hundred thousand distinct CDR3 sequences, about 12% seen once, with 18% in the top ten. These data were also reused for a study on T cells in Graves' hyperthyroidism and ophthalmopathy. That investigation notes: First-round RT-PCR of the TCR CDR3 relied on the HTBI primer set. In simple terms, a model built on 13 V-J features told ophthalmopathy apart from stable hyperthyroidism.

The rearrangement joins TRBV18 to TRBJ1-5; D is unclear. The sequence was collected from a woman aged 18-35 years with Graves disease. This sample comprised peripheral blood mononuclear cells (PBMCs), obtained at new diagnosis, from a patient treated with antithyroid drugs. CDR3 in amino acids: CASSPQSGNLNQPQHF. The CDR3 coding sequence is TGTGCCAGCTCACCACAGTCGGGTAACCTAAATCAGCCCCAGCATTTT.